This passage covers 8 T cell receptor beta chains from one sample sequenced in a study of Ad26.COV2.S vaccination and SARS-CoV-2 variants. Treatment noted: around 19 received Ad26.COV2.S at low or high dose, single or two shots; about 5 received placebo; per-sample allocation not given. After the first vaccine or placebo injection, samples were drawn on day 63. Some clones are missing from TCRdb's copy, which holds only in-frame ones; the method was immunoSEQ multiplex PCR. The sample includes a few hundred thousand clones, around 89% of them seen just once. The source material was peripheral blood, sampled in a trial of Ad26.COV2.S vaccine versus placebo. Receptors were obtained from a person between 18 and 59 years old who received the Ad26.COV2.S COVID-19 vaccine or a placebo.

This chain uses TRBV11-3 with TRBJ2-1; D is undetermined. The CDR3 runs to 14 residues. CDR1 and CDR2 from the germline V gene are SGHNT and YENEEA. V lost 1 base to trimming and J lost 6 bases, with 10 bases between them. The CDR3, as DNA: TGTGCCAGCAGCTTAGTAGGAAGAGGCAATGAGCAGTTCTTC. The encoded protein is CASSLVGRGNEQFF.

This chain joins TRBV27 and TRBJ2-3; possible D gene TRBD2, 5 bases. Trimming shortened V by 4 bases and J by 11 bases, and 16 bases separated the two germline ends. This CDR3 is 13 amino acids long. Looked up from germline, CDR1 is MNHEY and CDR2 is SMNVEV (reference sequence). The CDR3 loop is CASSYPPPGLQYF. The CDR3 DNA follows: TGTGCCAGCAGTTACCCACCGCCAGGACTGCAGTATTTT.

This clone was observed a handful of times. The CDR3 DNA is TGTGCCAGCAAGACGGGACAGGGGTATAATTCACCCCTCCACTTT. Protein: CASKTGQGYNSPLHF. The rearrangement joins TRBV28 to TRBJ1-6, with 10 bases identical to TRBD1. V shed 7 bases and J 4 bases; nucleotides not matched to a gene: 4. The CDR3 is 15 amino acids. CDR1 and CDR2 (germline): MDHEN, SYDVKM.

This clone is a singleton in its sample. This chain uses TRBV27 with TRBJ2-3, with TRBD2 matching over 8 bases. Germline values: CDR1 MNHEY, CDR2 SMNVEV (reference sequence). Losses at the gene ends were 4 bases for V and 2 bases for J; bases not matched to a gene: 11. The CDR3 runs 17 residues. This CDR3 is CASSSPGGRTHTDTQYF. For the CDR3, the DNA is TGTGCCAGCAGTTCTCCGGGGGGGAGGACCCACACAGATACGCAGTATTTT.

The chain has TRBV5-1 and TRBJ1-5; 9 bases fit TRBD1. The germline V gene encodes CDR1 SGHRS and CDR2 YFSETQ. Losses at the gene ends were 4 bases for V and 4 bases for J; bases not matched to a gene: 6. The CDR3 spans 15 residues. CDR3 nucleotide sequence: TGCGCCAGCAGCCCTGGGACAGGGAGGAATCAGCCCCAGCATTTT. Its translation: CASSPGTGRNQPQHF.

The chain carries TRBV15 and TRBJ2-5; possibly TRBD1 or TRBD2 for D (6 bases each). In germline, CDR1 is LNHNV, CDR2 YYDKDF (reference sequence). Trimming took 1 base from V and 4 from J, leaving 13 bases between them. This CDR3 contains 15 residues. The CDR3 bases are TGTGCCACCAGCAGAGGGGGGCAGGGAGGAGAGACCCAGTACTTC. This encodes CATSRGGQGGETQYF.

In its sample, this clone was seen once. The chain has TRBV28 and TRBJ2-3; 9 bases align to TRBD2. The CDR3 runs to 17 residues. CDR1 MDHEN and CDR2 SYDVKM come from the germline V gene. V was pared by 3 bases and J by 0 bases, with 7 bases of the junction left unmatched. The CDR3 DNA reads TGTGCCAGCAGTTTGTTCTTTAGCGGGAGAAGCACAGATACGCAGTATTTT. It encodes CASSLFFSGRSTDTQYF.

The chain uses TRBV28 and TRBJ1-1; tentatively, D is TRBD1 (6 bases). CDR3 length: 13 residues. The germline V gene encodes CDR1 MDHEN and CDR2 SYDVKM. The V gene lost 7 bases and the J gene lost 5 bases, with 14 bases spanning the gap. CDR3 sequence: CASILGGGTEAFF. CDR3 coding DNA: TGTGCCAGCATCCTAGGGGGGGGGACTGAAGCTTTCTTT. Variable domain in full (rest from reference TRBV28 and TRBJ1-1): DVKVTQSSRYLVKRTGEKVFLECVQDMDHENMFWYRQDPGLGLRLIYFSYDVKMKEKGDIPEGYSVSREKKERFSLILESASTNQTSMYLCASILGGGTEAFFGQGTRLTVV.